Below are 9 T cell receptor beta chains sequenced from a single sample in a study of tumor-infiltrating lymphocytes in primary liver carcinoma. TCR beta cDNA was prepared out of around 460 ng total RNA by means of a constant-region primer. Libraries of TCR beta came from three nested multiplex PCR rounds with slightly modified ARM-PCR. The opening two PCR rounds, 10 cycles each, paired TRBV1-TRBV30 forward primers with a C-beta reverse primer. TCRdb independently ran MiXCR on the multiplex PCR reads; one entry per CDR3 protein. The data contain approximately 30,000 distinct CDR3 sequences, 71% of them singletons. For each extraction, RNA and DNA were obtained together from approximately 20-30 mg of unsorted bulk tissue. Sequenced sample: liver tumor tissue from sampling region 3. Subset specified: tumor region T3, left-lateral pole. The receptors were gathered from a woman aged 25 to 39 with primary liver carcinoma and hepatitis B virus infection.

Worth noting for this clonotype: The junction and the germline gene differ at one end; a read error may be behind it. The genes are TRBV5-1 and TRBJ2-2; a possible D gene is TRBD2 (5 bases). The CDR3 length is 15 residues. In germline, CDR1 is SGHRS, CDR2 YFSETQ. This CDR3 reads CASSLAVGNTGVLFF. CDR3 nucleotide sequence: TGCGCCAGCAGCTTGGCTGTGGGGAACACCGGGGTGCTGTTTTTT.

The chain has TRBV24-1 and TRBJ2-3; D is unresolved. The germline V gene encodes CDR1 KGHDR and CDR2 SFDVKD. The V end lost 3 bases, the J end lost 5 bases, and 20 bases lay between the germline ends. The CDR3 contains 17 residues. The CDR3 DNA is TGTGCCACCAGTGATGGTGTAGTGACAACCCCCGGAGATACGCAGTATTTT. This sequence encodes CATSDGVVTTPGDTQYF.

This chain links TRBV11-2 with TRBJ1-1; 9 bases map to TRBD1. The CDR3 extends over 20 amino acids. Germline V gene sequence: CDR1 SGHAT, CDR2 FQNNGV. Trimming removed 4 bases from V and 2 bases from J; junction bases left unmatched: 20. CDR3 bases: TGTGCCAGCAGCTCTCGGAACAGGGGGCGCGAGAGGTGGAGTAACACTGAAGCTTTCTTT. This encodes CASSSRNRGRERWSNTEAFF.

V gene TRBV11-2 combines with J gene TRBJ2-2, with TRBD1 identical over 7 bases. V lost 7 bases and J lost 5; bases outside the gene matches: 10. Germline V gene data show CDR1 as SGHAT and CDR2 as FQNNGV. This CDR3 is 15 amino acids long. Written as DNA, the CDR3 is TGTGCCAGCAACTTGGCCTTGACAGGGACCGGGGAGCTGTTTTTT. Translating it yields CASNLALTGTGELFF.

In this sample, this clonotype turned up many times. DNA of the CDR3: TGTGCCAGCAGGACTAGCGGATACAATGAGCAGTTCTTC. Translating gives CASRTSGYNEQFF. This rearrangement joins TRBV6-5 to TRBJ2-1, with 9 positions matching TRBD2. This CDR3 has 13 amino acids. The germline V gene encodes CDR1 MNHEY and CDR2 SVGAGI. V shed 6 bases, J shed 4 bases, and the junction held 1 base outside the gene matches.

Regarding this clonotype: The junction departs from the called germline gene at one end, perhaps through a read error. The chain is built from TRBV28 and TRBJ2-2; 12 nucleotides match TRBD1. The germline V gene encodes CDR1 MDHEN and CDR2 SYDVKM. The CDR3 contains 16 residues. DNA for the CDR3: TGTGCCAGCAGTCCTTGGGACAGGGGGCTGACCGGGGAGCTGTCTTTT. This codes for CASSPWDRGLTGELSF.

This clonotype has just one count. One end of the junction does not line up with germline, which may come from a read error. This rearrangement joins TRBV6-6 to TRBJ2-7, with D unresolved. Germline V gives CDR1 MNHNY, CDR2 SVGAGI (reference sequence). The CDR3 runs 14 residues. The CDR3 region is CASSLGDPSYGQYF. For the CDR3, the DNA is TGTGCCAGCAGTTTAGGAGACCCTTCCTACGGGCAGTACTTC.

This clonotype was observed a few times. Since a much larger clone is just one base distant, this may be a read error. The V call is TRBV19, the J call TRBJ1-1; 7 nucleotides align to TRBD1. The CDR3 loop spans 16 amino acids. Germline V gene lookup returns CDR1 LNHDA and CDR2 SQIVND (reference sequence). CDR3 DNA: TGTGCCACTAGTGCCGAGTCTGCACAGGGGCACAAGGAAGCTTTCTTT. Translation gives CATSAESAQGHKEAFF.

In its sample, this clonotype was seen once. At one boundary the junction diverges from the germline segment, which might be a read error. This chain connects TRBV11-2 to TRBJ1-1; D is unresolved. Germline V CDR1 and CDR2: SGHAT, FQNNGV. The CDR3 runs 14 residues. The CDR3 sequence: CASNLSWANTEAFF. As DNA, the CDR3 is TGCGCCAGCAACTTATCCTGGGCGAACACTGAAGCTTTCTTT.